This record looks at one TCR beta chain sequence and its context. With random hexamers, about 0.5 to 1 ug RNA was reverse transcribed. Amplification of the TCR beta CDR3 was carried out by immunoSEQ multiplex PCR, which spanned a total of 54 Vbeta and 13 Jbeta segments. One entry per CDR3 protein, called by TCRdb with MiXCR from the immunoSEQ multiplex PCR reads. The top ten hold 0.09% to 0.15% of the sample, which has a few hundred thousand distinct CDR3 sequences, around 85% seen once. This entry belongs to a study of CD8 T cells in Susac syndrome. Peripheral blood CD8+ and CD4+ T cells were profiled by TCR beta sequencing. CDR3 length equals 13 residues. The germline gives CDR1 SGHDN, CDR2 FVKESK. V lost 6 bases, J lost 0 bases, and 7 bases lay in between.

The J gene is TRBJ2-3, the V gene TRBV14, with D possibly being TRBD1 or TRBD2 (5 bases each). The source of this sequence is a human donor with multiple sclerosis. Input material: CD8+ T cells from PBMCs. The CDR3 region is CASRRDSTDTQYF. The CDR3 DNA reads as TGTGCCAGCAGGAGGGACAGCACAGATACGCAGTATTTT.